The following is a TCR beta chain sequence with its context. No antigen is known for it. The source of the sample is a study of T cells in Graves' hyperthyroidism and ophthalmopathy. Study results and limitations: Most thyroid clonotypes expanded above 0.001 were also detected in blood.

The CDR3 is made up of 15 amino acids. V dropped 5 bases and J dropped 4; count of bases not matched to a gene: 9. The germline gives CDR1 MNHEY, CDR2 SVGEGT. The CDR3 regions of TCR beta were amplified from RNA transcripts. A first-round RT-PCR of the TCR CDR3 used the HTBI primer set. TCRdb analysed the multiplex PCR reads with MiXCR anew, one entry per CDR3 protein. In the table there are about 640,000 distinct CDR3 sequences, about a fifth of which are singletons. The source of the PBMCs was 10 ml of fresh peripheral blood. Sample: blood. This clonotype was obtained from a young man with Graves' ophthalmopathy. This sequence joins TRBV6-2 or TRBV6-3 and TRBJ2-5; 8 nucleotides align to TRBD1. This CDR3 is CASSTRTGRRETQYF. CDR3 sequence (DNA): TGTGCCAGCAGTACCCGGACAGGGCGGAGAGAGACCCAGTACTTC.